This T cell receptor (beta chain) was retrieved from a study of T cells after yellow fever vaccination. The CDR3 has 14 residues. Germline V lookup: CDR1 SGHTA, CDR2 FQGTGA. V was cut by 2 bases and J by 0 bases, with 6 bases left in between. Via MiXCR, TCRdb re-called the 5' RACE reads, giving one row per CDR3 protein. The sample lists some 250,000 distinct CDR3 sequences; approximately 3.6% were seen once. This clonotype is a singleton in its sample. The antigen remains undetermined. Study-level points and caveats: Post-booster repertoires contained most primary-vaccination clones again (96% CD4, roughly 90% CD8).

The chain links TRBV7-3 to TRBJ2-3; D gene unclear. Sequencing was performed on PBMCs, taken 15 days after the yellow fever booster vaccination. This receptor was taken from a man aged 18 to 30 who received the YFV17D yellow fever vaccine. CDR3 DNA sequence: TGTGCCAGCAGCTTATACCAAAGCACAGATACGCAGTATTTT. Translating gives CASSLYQSTDTQYF.